What follows are 30 T cell receptor beta chains derived from one specimen sequenced in a study of cytomegalovirus exposure and HLA in healthy donors. This PCR relied on a set of 60 Vbeta primers and 13 Jbeta primers. Profiled with immunoSEQ multiplex PCR; TCRdb holds only in-frame clones, not every one. This sample's table has about 130,000 clones. The specimen sequenced was PBMCs. The receptors were gathered from a man between 18 and 35 years old in good health and CMV-seronegative.

This sequence joins TRBV5-6 and TRBJ1-5; D is undetermined. In germline, CDR1 is SGHDT, CDR2 YYEEEE. V lost 0 bases and J 7 bases, leaving 8 bases between the germline ends. This CDR3 is 13 amino acids long. The CDR3 region has the DNA TGTGCCAGCAGCTTGGCCGGAGGGCAGCCCCAGCATTTT. Translating it yields CASSLAGGQPQHF.

This chain connects TRBV28 to TRBJ2-3; 8 positions agree with TRBD2. J lost 0 bases, V lost 2 bases, and 10 bases had no gene match. The CDR3 spans 18 residues. The germline CDR1 and CDR2 sequences are MDHEN and SYDVKM. The CDR3, as DNA: TGTGCCAGCAGTTTAGATCCGGGACTAGGCCTAAGCACAGATACGCAGTATTTT. Its translation: CASSLDPGLGLSTDTQYF.

The chain combines TRBV6-1 with TRBJ1-2; TRBD1 matches at 9 bases. Germline CDR1 is MNHNS and CDR2 is SASEGT. This CDR3 has 13 residues. Trimming cost V 8 bases and J 2 bases; bases outside gene matches: 3. The CDR3 nucleotides read TGTGCCAGCTCGGGGACAGGGAACTATGGCTACACCTTC. This codes for CASSGTGNYGYTF.

The J gene is TRBJ2-1, the V gene TRBV5-1, with D possibly being TRBD2 (6 bases). Germline V gives CDR1 SGHRS, CDR2 YFSETQ. The CDR3 consists of 15 residues. Trimming left V 0 bases short and J 1 base short, with 8 bases between. CDR3 nucleotides: TGCGCCAGCAGCTTGGCTCGGGGGTCCTACAATGAGCAGTTCTTC. This translates into CASSLARGSYNEQFF. Using reference TRBV5-1 and TRBJ2-1 for the parts outside the CDR3, the full variable domain is KAGVTQTPRYLIKTRGQQVTLSCSPISGHRSVSWYQQTPGQGLQFLFEYFSETQRNKGNFPGRFSGRQFSNSRSEMNVSTLELGDSALYLCASSLARGSYNEQFFGPGTRLTVL.

V usage is TRBV15 and J usage is TRBJ2-3; 9 positions agree with TRBD2. CDR3 length: 16 residues. V shed 1 base and J 3 bases; nucleotides not matched to a gene: 5. The germline V gene has CDR1 LNHNV and CDR2 YYDKDF (reference sequence). The DNA for the CDR3 is TGTGCCACCAGCAGAGGCTCCAGCGGGGGGACAGATACGCAGTATTTT. Translated, it gives CATSRGSSGGTDTQYF.

The V and J genes are TRBV10-2 and TRBJ1-2; TRBD1 aligns across 8 bases. The CDR3 extends over 12 amino acids. Losses at the gene ends were 2 bases for V and 8 bases for J; bases not matched to a gene: 1. In germline, CDR1 is WSHSY, CDR2 SAAADI. CDR3: CASSEPGGGYTF. Here the CDR3 DNA reads TGCGCCAGCAGTGAGCCAGGGGGCGGCTACACCTTC.

The chain carries TRBV13 and TRBJ1-1; the match to TRBD1 covers 8 bases. CDR3 length: 15 residues. Germline V gives CDR1 PRHDT, CDR2 FYEKMQ (reference sequence). J gave up 1 base and V 5 bases, and 6 bases lay outside the gene matches. The CDR3 DNA reads as TGTGCCAGCAGCCCAGGGGGCCAAGGGAACACTGAAGCTTTCTTT. Translation: CASSPGGQGNTEAFF. The variable domain in full, completed from reference TRBV13 and TRBJ1-1, reads AAGVIQSPRHLIKEKRETATLKCYPIPRHDTVYWYQQGPGQDPQFLISFYEKMQSDKGSIPDRFSAQQFSDYHSELNMSSLELGDSALYFCASSPGGQGNTEAFFGQGTRLTVV.

The J gene is TRBJ2-5, the V gene TRBV19, with 7 bases lining up with TRBD1. The junction had 11 bases not matched to a gene; V was cut back by 5 bases and J by 2 bases. There are 16 residues in the CDR3. Germline CDR1 is LNHDA and CDR2 is SQIVND (reference sequence). Here the CDR3 DNA reads TGTGCCAGTAGTGAACAGGGGATAGGCCTTCAAGAGACCCAGTACTTC. Its translation: CASSEQGIGLQETQYF.

This chain links TRBV2 with TRBJ2-5, with a tentative D call TRBD1 (7 bases). The CDR3 loop spans 16 amino acids. The V gene's germline CDR1 is SNHLY and CDR2 FYNNEI. Trimming removed 8 bases from V and 0 bases from J, with 19 bases in between. The CDR3 is CASRPGGSGYQETQYF. DNA of the CDR3: TGTGCCAGCCGCCCAGGGGGGTCGGGGTACCAAGAGACCCAGTACTTC.

The chain couples TRBV5-1 to TRBJ2-3, with D possibly matching TRBD2 (6 bases). V shed 1 base and J shed 4 bases, with 13 bases lying between them. The CDR3 runs 15 residues. CDR1 is SGHRS, CDR2 YFSETQ, per germline. CDR3 DNA: TGCGCCAGCAGCTTGCGGGGGACCAGACCAGATACGCAGTATTTT. Residues: CASSLRGTRPDTQYF.

The rearrangement uses TRBV5-6 and TRBJ1-6; D ambiguous. CDR1 and CDR2 (germline): SGHDT, YYEEEE. This CDR3 has 16 residues. The V and J ends lost 2 bases and 0 bases respectively, with 9 bases between them. CDR3 sequence: CASSFRGSSYNSPLHF. The CDR3, as DNA: TGTGCCAGCAGCTTTCGGGGAAGCTCCTATAATTCACCCCTCCACTTT.

The rearrangement joins TRBV28 to TRBJ1-1; D remains ambiguous. V lost 2 bases to trimming and J lost 1 base, with 8 bases between them. This CDR3 comprises 14 residues. Germline V lookup: CDR1 MDHEN, CDR2 SYDVKM. CDR3 DNA sequence: TGTGCCAGCAGTTTAACCACCGGGAACACTGAAGCTTTCTTT. Translated, it gives CASSLTTGNTEAFF.

The CDR3 sequence is CASSVGDSSYGYTF. CDR3 in DNA: TGTGCCAGCAGCGTAGGTGATAGTTCCTATGGCTACACCTTC. This rearrangement joins TRBV9 to TRBJ1-2; unclear D gene. Trimming cost V 0 bases and J 4 bases, with 10 bases left between them. Germline V lookup: CDR1 SGDLS, CDR2 YYNGEE. This CDR3 region has 14 residues. The entire variable domain, with the rest obtained from reference TRBV9 and TRBJ1-2, is as follows: DSGVTQTPKHLITATGQRVTLRCSPRSGDLSVYWYQQSLDQGLQFLIQYYNGEERAKGNILERFSAQQFPDLHSELNLSSLELGDSALYFCASSVGDSSYGYTFGSGTRLTVV.

The chain joins TRBV7-6 to TRBJ1-5, with unresolved D. Trimming left V 5 bases short and J 6 bases short, with 17 bases between. CDR1 is SGHVS and CDR2 is FNYEAQ in the germline V gene. The CDR3 runs 15 residues. The CDR3, as DNA: TGTGCCAGCAGCCCAGGACTCGGGGTGGCTCAGCCCCAGCATTTT. It yields the protein CASSPGLGVAQPQHF.

The chain recombines TRBV28 with TRBJ2-3, with D maybe TRBD1 (5 bases). Trimming left V 7 bases short and J 6 bases short, with 23 bases between. There are 16 residues in the CDR3. Germline V lookup: CDR1 MDHEN, CDR2 SYDVKM. CDR3 nucleotide sequence: TGTGCCAGCACCTCAAGTAGGGGTGTGGAGTTTGATACGCAGTATTTT. It codes for CASTSSRGVEFDTQYF. Variable domain in full (rest from reference TRBV28 and TRBJ2-3): DVKVTQSSRYLVKRTGEKVFLECVQDMDHENMFWYRQDPGLGLRLIYFSYDVKMKEKGDIPEGYSVSREKKERFSLILESASTNQTSMYLCASTSSRGVEFDTQYFGPGTRLTVL.

This chain connects TRBV9 to TRBJ2-5; possibly TRBD2 for D (6 bases). CDR1 is SGDLS and CDR2 is YYNGEE in the germline V gene. This CDR3 region has 18 residues. V lost 4 bases and J lost 2, with 24 bases in between. The CDR3 here is CASSPPRSPGVRQETQYF. CDR3 nucleotides: TGTGCCAGCAGCCCCCCTCGGTCTCCGGGAGTTCGGCAAGAGACCCAGTACTTC. The entire variable domain, with the rest obtained from reference TRBV9 and TRBJ2-5, is as follows: DSGVTQTPKHLITATGQRVTLRCSPRSGDLSVYWYQQSLDQGLQFLIQYYNGEERAKGNILERFSAQQFPDLHSELNLSSLELGDSALYFCASSPPRSPGVRQETQYFGPGTRLLVL.

V usage is TRBV25-1 and J usage is TRBJ1-2, with TRBD1 as a possible D gene (6 bases). The ends were cut back, 5 bases at V and 0 bases at J, with 13 bases in the middle. The germline gives CDR1 MGHDK, CDR2 SYGVNS. CDR3 size: 15 residues. The CDR3 DNA sequence: TGTGCCAGCAGTCCACCGGACAGAGCTAACTATGGCTACACCTTC. Translation gives CASSPPDRANYGYTF.

The genes are TRBV7-9 and TRBJ1-2; TRBD1 matches at 10 bases. V trimming: 1 base; J trimming: 4 bases; junction bases outside the gene matches: 6. The CDR3 is 16 residues long. In germline, CDR1 is SEHNR, CDR2 FQNEAQ (reference sequence). This chain's CDR3 is CASSLGRTGGSYGYTF. DNA of the CDR3: TGTGCCAGCAGCTTAGGGAGGACAGGGGGTAGCTATGGCTACACCTTC.

V gene TRBV19 combines with J gene TRBJ2-1; D unclear. The germline gives CDR1 LNHDA, CDR2 SQIVND (reference sequence). The V end lost 7 bases, the J end lost 9 bases, and 16 bases lay between the germline ends. CDR3 size: 13 residues. The DNA of the CDR3 is TGTGCCAGTAAGATCGCGTGGTCTGCTGAGCAGTTCTTC. It encodes CASKIAWSAEQFF.

The chain uses TRBV19 and TRBJ2-3; D ambiguous. CDR3 length: 15 amino acids. V was cut by 8 bases and J by 0 bases, with 15 bases left in between. Germline loops: CDR1 LNHDA, CDR2 SQIVND (reference sequence). CDR3 loop: CASAVSVTSTDTQYF. The CDR3 nucleotides read TGTGCCAGTGCGGTAAGCGTTACTAGCACAGATACGCAGTATTTT.

The chain joins TRBV11-3 to TRBJ1-1; D unclear. V was cut by 0 bases and J by 7 bases, with 12 bases left in between. The germline V gene has CDR1 SGHNT and CDR2 YENEEA. The CDR3 spans 14 residues. DNA of the CDR3: TGTGCCAGCAGCTTAGAACTGAGGTCCGATGAAGCTTTCTTT. It yields the protein CASSLELRSDEAFF.

The V call is TRBV5-1, the J call TRBJ2-1; 11 nucleotides match TRBD2. CDR1 SGHRS and CDR2 YFSETQ come from the germline V gene. The junction had 15 bases not matched to a gene; V was cut back by 3 bases and J by 4 bases. CDR3 size: 19 residues. The CDR3 DNA sequence: TGCGCCAGCAGCTCACTCCCTCGGGCGGGACTAGCGGAATACAATGAGCAGTTCTTC. Its protein is CASSSLPRAGLAEYNEQFF.

The chain couples TRBV11-3 to TRBJ1-1, with D maybe TRBD1 (5 bases). Trimming took off 5 bases at V and 3 bases at J, with 7 bases between the two ends. This CDR3 has 12 amino acids. Germline-derived CDR1 and CDR2 are SGHNT and YENEEA. The DNA for the CDR3 is TGTGCCAGCAGCAAGACAGACACTGAAGCTTTCTTT. This gives the protein CASSKTDTEAFF.

CDR3 amino acids: CASSLLLRLFF. Here the CDR3 DNA reads TGTGCCAGCAGCTTGTTACTTCGGCTGTTTTTT. The chain links TRBV7-7 to TRBJ2-2; D not certain. The V gene lost 3 bases and the J gene lost 13 bases, with 9 bases spanning the gap. This CDR3 has 11 amino acids. Germline-derived CDR1 and CDR2 are SSHAT and FNYEAQ (reference sequence).

The V gene is TRBV10-3, the J gene TRBJ1-1; 8 nucleotides agree with TRBD1. CDR3 size: 14 residues. Looked up from germline, CDR1 is ENHRY and CDR2 is SYGVKD. V was clipped by 7 bases and J by 1 base; unmatched bases: 5. The CDR3 nucleotides are TGTGCCATCAACCGGGACAGGACGAACACTGAAGCTTTCTTT. It is translated as CAINRDRTNTEAFF.

V usage is TRBV2 and J usage is TRBJ1-1, with 7 bases lining up with TRBD1. Germline CDR1 is SNHLY and CDR2 is FYNNEI. CDR3 size: 13 residues. V lost 4 bases and J lost 6; bases outside the gene matches: 5. CDR3 in DNA: TGTGCCAGCAGTGCCCACAGGGGAGCTGAAGCTTTCTTT. Protein product: CASSAHRGAEAFF.

The chain combines TRBV14 with TRBJ2-3; D is unresolved. The CDR3 runs 13 residues. Germline CDR1 SGHDN, CDR2 FVKESK. Trimming stripped 0 bases from V and 9 bases from J, with 10 bases between. The CDR3 region is CASSQDQFPTQYF. The CDR3 region has the DNA TGTGCCAGCAGCCAAGATCAGTTCCCAACGCAGTATTTT.

The chain joins TRBV19 to TRBJ2-2, with a possible D match to TRBD1 (5 bases). The CDR3 totals 13 residues. The V end lost 6 bases, the J end lost 1 base, and 6 bases lay between the germline ends. Germline values: CDR1 LNHDA, CDR2 SQIVND (reference sequence). CDR3 coding DNA: TGTGCCAGTAGGACAGTGAACACCGGGGAGCTGTTTTTT. It yields the protein CASRTVNTGELFF.

V and J are TRBV4-3 and TRBJ1-1; D remains ambiguous. CDR3 length: 13 amino acids. V lost 0 bases and J lost 5, with 7 bases in between. Per the germline V gene, CDR1 is LGHNA and CDR2 is YSLEER. CDR3 bases: TGCGCCAGCAGCCAAGATCAACTAACTGAAGCTTTCTTT. This gives the protein CASSQDQLTEAFF.

J is TRBJ2-6 and V is TRBV28; 9 positions match TRBD1. The CDR3 has 17 residues. The V and J ends lost 7 bases and 2 bases, in that order; junction bases with no gene match: 9. CDR1 and CDR2 from the germline V gene are MDHEN and SYDVKM. The CDR3, as DNA: TGTGCCAGCACTCCTCCGGGACAGGGAACTGGGGCCAACGTCCTGACTTTC. Translated: CASTPPGQGTGANVLTF.